Sequencing of this T cell receptor beta chain was carried out in a study of OX40 agonist ivuxolimab in advanced cancers. The wider study: Anti-PD-1, anti-PD-L1 or anti-CTLA-4 therapy given earlier was allowed, and approximately 40% had some.

V lost 8 bases and J lost 2, with 13 bases in between. The CDR3 runs to 13 residues. CDR1 is MNHEY, CDR2 SVGAGI, per germline. TCRdb keeps only in-frame clones here, not all; method: immunoSEQ multiplex PCR. This table has roughly 20,000 clones, about two thirds appearing once. Autoimmune disease history or systemic immunosuppression excluded patients. This clone was seen a few times. This rearrangement joins TRBV6-5 to TRBJ2-7; D is unclear. This TCR was recovered from an adult with an advanced solid tumor such as melanoma, head and neck, liver or kidney cancer. The source was CD4+ or CD8+ T cells sorted from blood, collected in a trial of the OX40 agonist ivuxolimab. CDR3 DNA sequence: TGTGCCAGCTCCCAAGGGTGGCCCTACGAGCAGTACTTC. Translating it yields CASSQGWPYEQYF.